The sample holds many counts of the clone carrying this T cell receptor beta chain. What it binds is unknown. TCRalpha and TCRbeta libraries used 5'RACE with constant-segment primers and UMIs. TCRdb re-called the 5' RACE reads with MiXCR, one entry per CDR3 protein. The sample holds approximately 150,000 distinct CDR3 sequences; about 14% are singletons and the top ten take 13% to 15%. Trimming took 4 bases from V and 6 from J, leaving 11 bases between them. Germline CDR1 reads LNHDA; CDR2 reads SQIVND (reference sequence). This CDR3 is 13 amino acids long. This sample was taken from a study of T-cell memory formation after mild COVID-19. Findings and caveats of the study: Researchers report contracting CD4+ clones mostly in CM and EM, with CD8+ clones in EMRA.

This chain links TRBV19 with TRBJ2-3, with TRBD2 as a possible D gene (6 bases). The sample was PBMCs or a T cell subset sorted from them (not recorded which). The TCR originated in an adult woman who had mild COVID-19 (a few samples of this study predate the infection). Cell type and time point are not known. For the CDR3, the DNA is TGTGCCAGTAGTAGGGGACTGTCGGATACGCAGTATTTT. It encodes CASSRGLSDTQYF.